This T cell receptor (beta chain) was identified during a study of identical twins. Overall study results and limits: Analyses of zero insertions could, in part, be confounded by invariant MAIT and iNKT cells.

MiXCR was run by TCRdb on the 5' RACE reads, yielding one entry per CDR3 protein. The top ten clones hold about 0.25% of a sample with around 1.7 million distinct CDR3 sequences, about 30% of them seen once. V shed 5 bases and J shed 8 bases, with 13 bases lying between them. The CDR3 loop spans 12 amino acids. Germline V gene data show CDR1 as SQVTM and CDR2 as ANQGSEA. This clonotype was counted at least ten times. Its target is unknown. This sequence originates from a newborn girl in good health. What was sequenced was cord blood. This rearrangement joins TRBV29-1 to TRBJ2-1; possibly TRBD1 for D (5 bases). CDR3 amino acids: CSVTRWGDEQFF. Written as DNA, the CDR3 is TGCAGCGTTACCCGCTGGGGCGATGAGCAGTTCTTC.